Shown below are 22 T cell receptor beta chains from a single sample sequenced in a study of Graves' ophthalmopathy and Graves' hyperthyroidism. Researchers took RNA transcripts and amplified TCR beta CDR3 regions from them. First-round RT-PCR relied on HTBI primers, and a second-round multiplex PCR came next. A single record per CDR3 protein comes from TCRdb applying MiXCR to the multiplex PCR reads. The sample consists of 1 million to 1.3 million distinct CDR3 sequences, 35% to 45% of them appearing once. The sample was peripheral blood or thyroid tissue (not recorded which). All receptors come from an adult man with Graves' hyperthyroidism.

Points on this clonotype: A read error may be the cause here, since a much bigger clone is one base away. V gene TRBV10-3 combines with J gene TRBJ1-3; the D gene is possibly TRBD1 (5 bases). Germline V gene lookup returns CDR1 ENHRY and CDR2 SYGVKD. The length of the CDR3 is 18 residues. Here the CDR3 reads CVISEGARPGPSGNTIYF. The DNA for the CDR3 is TGTGTCATCAGTGAGGGAGCTAGGCCGGGGCCCTCTGGAAACACCATATATTTT.

This clonotype showed up just a few times. The V and J genes are TRBV20-1 and TRBJ2-7, with a tentative D call TRBD1 (7 bases). Trimming left V 2 bases short and J 2 bases short, with 16 bases between. Looked up from germline, CDR1 is DFQATT and CDR2 is SNEGSKA (reference sequence). The CDR3 loop spans 15 amino acids. The CDR3 sequence is CSARNPTGTAYEQYF. DNA for the CDR3: TGCAGTGCTAGAAACCCGACAGGGACTGCCTACGAGCAGTACTTC.

About this clonotype itself: The junction departs from germline at one end; a sequencing error may be responsible. The chain combines TRBV12-3 or TRBV12-4 with TRBJ1-5; D call uncertain. This CDR3 contains 13 residues. CDR3: CASTSHSNQPRHF. The CDR3 coding sequence is TGTGCCAGCACTTCGCATAGCAATCAGCCCCGGCATTTT.

Ten or more counts support this clonotype. CDR3 in amino acids: CAISEGGRARYEQYF. CDR3 coding DNA: TGTGCCATCAGTGAGGGCGGGAGGGCCAGGTACGAGCAGTACTTC. The V and J genes are TRBV10-3 and TRBJ2-7; 9 positions match TRBD2. V lost 2 bases and J lost 4; bases outside the gene matches: 6. Germline-derived CDR1 and CDR2 are ENHRY and SYGVKD. This CDR3 is 15 amino acids long.

A single count supports this clonotype. The chain links TRBV7-3 to TRBJ2-7, with D perhaps matching TRBD2 (7 bases). This CDR3 spans 12 amino acids. Per the germline V gene, CDR1 is SGHTA and CDR2 is FQGTGA. V lost 5 bases and J lost 7, with 12 bases in between. In nucleotides, the CDR3 is TGTGCCAGCAGCCCCGGGGGGCGGGAGCAGTACTTC. Protein sequence: CASSPGGREQYF.

Concerning this clonotype: A read error may account for a junction end that differs from germline. The chain uses TRBV15 and TRBJ2-2; 8 positions match TRBD1. The germline CDR1 and CDR2 sequences are LNHNV and YYDKDF (reference sequence). The CDR3 length is 15 residues. The CDR3 protein is CATSTERTGPGGLFF. CDR3 bases: TGTGCCACCAGCACGGAGCGGACAGGGCCCGGGGGGCTGTTTTTT.

This rearrangement joins TRBV29-1 to TRBJ1-1; 8 bases agree with TRBD1. The CDR3 has 17 amino acids. Germline assignment: CDR1 SQVTM and CDR2 ANQGSEA. With V trimmed by 1 base and J by 4 bases, 14 bases remained unmatched. The CDR3 DNA is TGCAGCGTTGAAGTAAACCGGGACAGGATGCTAGGCACTGAAGCTTTCTTT. This translates into CSVEVNRDRMLGTEAFF. Combining the CDR3 with reference TRBV29-1 and TRBJ1-1 gives the whole variable domain SAVISQKPSRDICQRGTSLTIQCQVDSQVTMMFWYRQQPGQSLTLIATANQGSEATYESGFVIDKFPISRPNLTFSTLTVSNMSPEDSSIYLCSVEVNRDRMLGTEAFFGQGTRLTVV.

This chain uses TRBV6-5 with TRBJ2-2; D possibly matches TRBD1 or TRBD2 (5 bases each). Trimming took off 5 bases at V and 2 bases at J, with 15 bases between the two ends. Germline V CDR1 and CDR2: MNHEY, SVGAGI. This CDR3 is 16 amino acids long. Here the CDR3 reads CASSEPPGANTGELFF. CDR3 nucleotide sequence: TGTGCCAGCAGTGAACCTCCCGGGGCCAACACCGGGGAGCTGTTTTTT.

This clonotype was counted at least ten times. The chain links TRBV7-3 to TRBJ1-2, with unresolved D. This CDR3 is built from 13 residues. Deletions cut 1 base from V and 6 bases from J, with 9 bases between. Germline V gene lookup returns CDR1 SGHTA and CDR2 FQGTGA. CDR3 coding DNA: TGTGCCAGCAGCTTAAGTGGGCAGCATGGCTACACCTTC. The encoded protein is CASSLSGQHGYTF.

The rearrangement links TRBV7-6 to TRBJ2-7; 10 bases agree with TRBD1. V lost 5 bases, J lost 1 base, and 5 bases stayed unmatched. CDR3 length: 15 residues. Germline values: CDR1 SGHVS, CDR2 FNYEAQ. CDR3 bases: TGTGCCAGCAGCACCGGACAGGGGGTATCCTACGAGCAGTACTTC. Protein product: CASSTGQGVSYEQYF.

This clonotype was seen many times. The chain combines TRBV7-8 with TRBJ2-3; D call uncertain. The CDR3 totals 12 residues. Per germline, CDR1 SGHVS and CDR2 FQNEAQ. V lost 5 bases to trimming and J lost 0 bases, with 3 bases between them. The CDR3 protein is CASSGSTDTQYF. The CDR3 region has the DNA TGTGCCAGCAGCGGTAGCACAGATACGCAGTATTTT. Based on the CDR3 plus reference TRBV7-8 and TRBJ2-3, the full variable domain is GAGVSQSPRYKVAKRGQDVALRCDPISGHVSLFWYQQALGQGPEFLTYFQNEAQLDKSGLPSDRFFAERPEGSVSTLKIQRTQQEDSAVYLCASSGSTDTQYFGPGTRLTVL.

Comments on this clonotype: The junction departs from the called germline gene at one end, perhaps through a read error. The V gene is TRBV6-9, the J gene TRBJ2-7, with TRBD2 identical over 13 bases. Germline CDR1 and CDR2: MNHGY and SVAAGI. There are 15 residues in the CDR3. The CDR3 loop is CAISWTSGSSYEQYF. The CDR3 bases are TGTGCCATCAGTTGGACTAGCGGGAGTTCCTACGAGCAGTACTTC.

At least ten counts were recorded for this clonotype. The chain has TRBV12-3 or TRBV12-4 and TRBJ1-5; D may be TRBD1 (6 bases). V lost 2 bases to trimming and J lost 2 bases, with 10 bases between them. This CDR3 has 15 amino acids. This chain's CDR3 is CASSLFAGGNQPQHF. CDR3 bases: TGTGCCAGCAGTTTATTCGCAGGGGGCAATCAGCCCCAGCATTTT.

The CDR3 here is CASSSYPARTGYRSYGYTF. The CDR3, as DNA: TGTGCCAGCAGCTCCTACCCCGCCCGGACAGGGTATCGGAGCTATGGCTACACCTTC. This chain uses TRBV7-6 with TRBJ1-2; 8 positions match TRBD1. This CDR3 has 19 residues. Germline assignment: CDR1 SGHVS and CDR2 FNYEAQ. Losses at the gene ends were 4 bases for V and 4 bases for J; bases not matched to a gene: 20.

Of note for this clonotype: A much more abundant neighbour one base away suggests this may be a read error. The chain links TRBV7-2 to TRBJ2-5; tentative D call: TRBD1 (5 bases). V was trimmed by 1 base and J by 3 bases, leaving 12 bases between them. The CDR3 extends over 15 amino acids. The germline gives CDR1 SGHTA, CDR2 FQGNSA. This CDR3 reads CASSLGGRVKETQYF. The CDR3 coding sequence is TGTGCCAGCAGCTTAGGGGGCAGGGTCAAAGAGACCCAGTACTTC.

This clonotype came up many times. V usage is TRBV7-9 and J usage is TRBJ1-2; D not certain. Trimming removed 5 bases at V and 8 bases at J, with 12 bases between. The CDR3 is 12 residues long. Germline assignment: CDR1 SEHNR and CDR2 FQNEAQ (reference sequence). The DNA of the CDR3 is TGTGCCAGCAGCGCCTCCTTTTCCGGCTACACCTTC. It specifies CASSASFSGYTF.

J is TRBJ1-2 and V is TRBV20-1, with D tentatively TRBD1 (5 bases). Germline loops: CDR1 DFQATT, CDR2 SNEGSKA (reference sequence). With 3 bases removed from V and 5 bases from J, the gap between germline ends came to 22 bases. The CDR3 consists of 16 residues. The CDR3 loop reads CSASRTGQPVKYGYTF. Written as DNA, the CDR3 is TGCAGTGCTAGTCGGACGGGGCAACCCGTCAAGTATGGCTACACCTTC.

At least ten counts were recorded for this clonotype. CDR3 residues: CASSTTGLDQPQHF. Written as DNA, the CDR3 is TGTGCCAGTAGCACAACAGGGTTGGATCAGCCCCAGCATTTT. The chain has TRBV19 and TRBJ1-5; possibly TRBD1 for D (6 bases). Trimming cost V 6 bases and J 5 bases, with 14 bases left between them. Looked up from germline, CDR1 is LNHDA and CDR2 is SQIVND (reference sequence). The CDR3 covers 14 residues.

V gene TRBV19 combines with J gene TRBJ1-6, with D possibly being TRBD1 (5 bases). The CDR3 runs 14 residues. Germline CDR1 is LNHDA and CDR2 is SQIVND (reference sequence). The ends were cut back, 7 bases at V and 7 bases at J, with 14 bases in the middle. The CDR3 here is CASTGDPLNSPLHF. CDR3 DNA: TGTGCCAGTACCGGGGACCCCTTGAATTCACCCCTCCACTTT.

The chain has TRBV3-1 and TRBJ1-3; D uncertain. V was cut by 2 bases and J by 0 bases, with 5 bases left in between. The CDR3 has 14 residues. Germline V gene lookup returns CDR1 LGHDT and CDR2 YNNKEL (reference sequence). The CDR3 bases are TGTGCCAGCAGCCAACGCTTCTCTGGAAACACCATATATTTT. The encoded protein is CASSQRFSGNTIYF.

As regards this clonotype: A single base separates this from a much larger clone, so it may be a read error. The chain joins TRBV6-5 to TRBJ2-5; D possibly corresponds to TRBD2 (6 bases). CDR3 length: 17 residues. V shed 5 bases and J shed 2 bases, with 21 bases lying between them. Germline assignment: CDR1 MNHEY and CDR2 SVGAGI. DNA of the CDR3: TGTGCCAGCAGTGACCAGAAAAGTGGACTATTACAAGAGACCCAGTACTTC. Translation: CASSDQKSGLLQETQYF.

The rearrangement joins TRBV2 to TRBJ1-5; 8 nucleotides align to TRBD1. With 7 bases clipped from V and 2 bases from J, the junction kept 4 bases outside the gene matches. This CDR3 has 14 residues. The germline V gene has CDR1 SNHLY and CDR2 FYNNEI. The CDR3 loop reads CASKDRAGNQPQHF. CDR3 coding DNA: TGTGCCAGCAAGGACAGGGCAGGCAATCAGCCCCAGCATTTT. Based on the CDR3 plus reference TRBV2 and TRBJ1-5, the full variable domain is EPEVTQTPSHQVTQMGQEVILRCVPISNHLYFYWYRQILGQKVEFLVSFYNNEISEKSEIFDDQFSVERPDGSNFTLKIRSTKLEDSAMYFCASKDRAGNQPQHFGDGTRLSIL.